This T cell receptor (beta chain) was recorded in a study of blood T cell repertoires in COVID-19 (dated by TCRdb to the early 2020s). For the wider study: Samples from collaborators originated in the United States, Italy and Spain and spanned both the acute and convalescent phases of COVID-19. The prospective study material was composed of cDNA or gDNA derived from T cells, B-cell-depleted T cells, or PBMCs. The dataset comprised deeply sampled blood TCRbeta repertoires from subjects exposed to, actively infected with, or recovered from COVID-19. The repertoires were released in a freely available public database meant as a resource for research on the immune response to SARS-CoV-2. The samples were drawn from two sources: the first 160 participants of the ongoing ImmuneRACE study, and 1,000 to 1,500 subjects contributed by 6 global collaborators. The sample metadata nearly always contained a de-identified subject ID, COVID-19 status, age in years and sex. HLA class I and class II types, where available, came from metadata supplied by the sample provider rather than from assay-based typing. Summary of the overall study and its limitations: Clinical and demographic metadata were provided uncurated, with the amount varying by source and participant.

TCRbeta CDR3 regions were amplified from genomic DNA using the immunoSEQ Assay, a bias-controlled multiplex PCR. The original methods were these. Nucleated cell counts per sample were estimated from amplification of reference gene primers within the assay. To quantify the absolute abundance of each unique TCRbeta CDR3 rearrangement, sequence reads were collapsed and filtered. For each sample, productive Simpson clonality was calculated as the square root of Simpson's diversity index over productive rearrangements. Drawn from immuneACCESS, this table holds only the in-frame rearrangements with V and J called that TCRdb kept. Clones are partly lost; checked studies trace under half to an unresolved V gene and leave the rest unexplained. V, J and clone size derive from that table, while D and trimming were established from the DNA sequence. A total of tens of thousands of clones appear in this sample, around 81% of them only once. Jointly, the top ten make up around a quarter of the sample.

As concerns this clone: Its target antigen remains unknown. Per-nucleotide qualities are absent, and no much larger clonotype sits a single base away.

In Seattle, one collaborating source enrolled patients while the infection was active and tracked those patients longitudinally over the course of disease. Whole blood was collected in K2EDTA tubes by collaborating institutions according to the institutions' own protocols. For TCRbeta analysis, collaborators shipped samples as frozen whole blood, isolated PBMCs, or DNA extracted from either of those sample types. Sequenced sample: peripheral blood. This sequence originates from a woman aged 80 or over with COVID-19, enrolled during active disease.

CDR3 loop: CASSQESSPSHEQYF. The DNA is TGTGCCAGCAGCCAAGAAAGTAGTCCTTCCCACGAGCAGTACTTC. The V and J genes are TRBV4-2 and TRBJ2-7, with the D gene call left open. CDR1 LGHNA and CDR2 YNFKEQ are derived from the germline V gene. Relative to germline, V is 0 bases shorter and J is 5 bases shorter, with 14 bases between their ends. The CDR3 has 15 amino acids, counting the end cysteine and phenylalanine. Only the CDR3 DNA stays, 45 bases, in frame from base 1.